The clone carrying this T cell receptor (beta chain) was detected only a few times. Antigen specificity is unknown. V was clipped by 11 bases and J by 3 bases, with 13 bases between them. From germline, CDR1 is LNHDA and CDR2 SQIVND (reference sequence). The CDR3 is made up of 13 amino acids. This record belongs to a study of cytomegalovirus exposure and HLA in healthy donors. PCR primers comprised 60 Vbeta and 13 Jbeta primers. Original processing methods: The authors later counted roughly 76 million unique TCR beta chains, roughly 10 million of them shared. This table comes from immunoSEQ multiplex PCR, and its TCRdb copy is limited to in-frame clones, with some not included. V and J calls and clone size are as listed in that table; D and trimming were resolved from the DNA. This sample has about 200,000 clones, with under 80% found just once. General observations from the study: Reports indicated that the classifier achieved high specificity and sensitivity in diagnosing cytomegalovirus status.

J is TRBJ2-2 and V is TRBV19, with D perhaps matching TRBD2 (5 bases). This clonotype was sampled from a girl aged 2-10 years in good health and CMV-seronegative. Specimen: PBMCs. The CDR3 region is CAGFQADTGELFF. CDR3 nucleotides: TGTGCCGGATTTCAAGCGGACACCGGGGAGCTGTTTTTT.